This is a list of T cell receptor beta chains from one sample in a study of Ad26.COV2.S vaccination and SARS-CoV-2 variants. Some clones are missing from TCRdb's copy, which holds only in-frame ones; the method was immunoSEQ multiplex PCR. Of hundreds of thousands of clones listed, about 88% are singletons. The source was peripheral blood, collected in a trial of Ad26.COV2.S vaccine versus placebo. These receptor sequences come from a person between 18 and 60 years old who received the Ad26.COV2.S COVID-19 vaccine or a placebo. Both conserved end residues are part of each CDR3. Each record gives: D gene, clone size, J gene, V gene, CDR3 protein, CDR3 DNA. The D gene is left open where the match is weak. Rows may omit the clone size; those that give it use once, few, many or a size class.

>NA|NA|TRBJ2-3|TRBV29-1
CSGETPKADTQYF
TGCAGCGGAGAAACCCCAAAAGCAGATACGCAGTATTTT
>TRBD2|NA|TRBJ2-2|TRBV27
CASSPGLAGGRDTGELFF
TGTGCCAGCAGCCCGGGACTAGCGGGAGGCCGGGACACCGGGGAGCTGTTTTTT
>NA|NA|TRBJ1-1|TRBV6-5
CASRGTGTKNTEAFF
TGTGCCAGCAGGGGTACCGGGACAAAGAACACTGAAGCTTTCTTT
>NA|NA|TRBJ1-3|TRBV5-1
CASSGVGTAPGNTIYF
TGCGCCAGCAGCGGGGTCGGTACAGCCCCTGGAAACACCATATATTTT
>NA|NA|TRBJ1-1|TRBV19
CASFPIGTIGWTEAFF
TGTGCCAGTTTCCCCATCGGGACGATTGGGTGGACTGAAGCTTTCTTT
>NA|NA|TRBJ2-5|TRBV3-1/TRBV3-2
CASSRQSSPTDQETQYF
TGTGCCAGCAGCCGACAGAGTTCCCCGACAGACCAAGAGACCCAGTACTTC
>NA|NA|TRBJ2-7|TRBV5-1
CASSITSGSGAREQYF
TGCGCCAGCAGCATCACGAGCGGGTCGGGGGCACGGGAGCAGTACTTC
>NA|NA|TRBJ1-2|TRBV24-1
CATSGGNYGYTF
TGTGCCACCAGTGGGGGTAACTATGGCTACACCTTC
>TRBD1|NA|TRBJ2-2|TRBV14
CASSRVGDRGPTGELFF
TGTGCCAGCAGCCGCGTTGGTGACAGGGGCCCGACCGGGGAGCTGTTTTTT
>TRBD2|NA|TRBJ2-3|TRBV29-1
CSVGLAKLTDTQYF
TGCAGCGTAGGACTAGCGAAGCTCACAGATACGCAGTATTTT
>NA|NA|TRBJ2-7|TRBV2
CASSSLYEQYF
TGTGCCAGCAGTTCCCTGTACGAGCAGTACTTC
>NA|NA|TRBJ2-7|TRBV27
CASSRTRLYEQYF
TGTGCCAGTTCCCGCACACGTCTCTACGAGCAGTACTTC
>TRBD1|few|TRBJ2-2|TRBV3-1/TRBV3-2
CASSRRDSLNTGELFF
TGTGCCAGCAGCCGCCGGGACAGCCTAAACACCGGGGAGCTGTTTTTT
>TRBD2|NA|TRBJ2-7|TRBV7-2
CASSTGTSGQRPYF
TGTGCCAGCAGCACCGGGACTAGCGGCCAACGGCCGTACTTC
>TRBD1|NA|TRBJ2-2|TRBV5-4
CASSLPNRGETGELFF
TGTGCCAGCAGCTTGCCTAACAGGGGGGAGACCGGGGAGCTGTTTTTT
>NA|once|TRBJ2-6|TRBV15
CATSRGVGANVLTF
TGTGCCACCAGCAGGGGGGTTGGGGCCAACGTCCTGACTTTC
>TRBD2|NA|TRBJ2-7|TRBV6-2/TRBV6-3
CASSLLAGVSEQYF
TGTGCCAGCAGTCTGCTAGCGGGAGTCAGTGAGCAGTACTTC
>NA|NA|TRBJ1-2|TRBV15
CATSRGVGLDGYTF
TGTGCCACCAGCAGAGGGGTAGGGCTCGATGGCTACACCTTC